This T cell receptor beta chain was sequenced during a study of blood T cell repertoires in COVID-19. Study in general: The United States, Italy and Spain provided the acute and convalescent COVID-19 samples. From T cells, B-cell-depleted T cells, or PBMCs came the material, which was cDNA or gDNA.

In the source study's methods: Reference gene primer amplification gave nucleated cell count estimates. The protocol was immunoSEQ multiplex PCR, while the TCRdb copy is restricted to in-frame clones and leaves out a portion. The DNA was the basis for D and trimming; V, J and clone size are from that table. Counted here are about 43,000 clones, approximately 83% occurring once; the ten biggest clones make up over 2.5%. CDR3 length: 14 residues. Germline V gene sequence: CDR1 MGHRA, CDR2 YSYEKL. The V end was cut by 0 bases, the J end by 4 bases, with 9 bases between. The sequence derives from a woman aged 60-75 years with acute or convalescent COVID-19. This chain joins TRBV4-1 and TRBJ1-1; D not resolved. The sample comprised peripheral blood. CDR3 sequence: CASSQEVAGTEAFF. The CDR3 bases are TGCGCCAGCAGCCAAGAAGTGGCGGGCACTGAAGCTTTCTTT.